Each of the 8 T cell receptor beta chains below was sequenced from the same sample in a study of OX40 agonist ivuxolimab in advanced cancers. Assay used: immunoSEQ multiplex PCR; TCRdb lists only in-frame clones, some missing. The table has approximately 30,000 clones, over 85% seen once. Here the sequenced sample was CD4+ or CD8+ T cells sorted from blood, taken in a trial of the OX40 agonist ivuxolimab. The receptors were sampled from an adult with an advanced solid tumor such as melanoma, head and neck, liver or kidney cancer.

This clone was seen more than once but under ten times. This chain uses TRBV10-3 with TRBJ1-5; D is unresolved. The CDR3 loop spans 14 amino acids. Germline values: CDR1 ENHRY, CDR2 SYGVKD. Trimming removed 0 bases at V and 5 bases at J, with 8 bases between. CDR3 sequence: CAISESHGHQPQHF. The CDR3 DNA sequence: TGTGCCATCAGTGAGTCCCACGGCCATCAGCCCCAGCATTTT.

The chain carries TRBV7-7 and TRBJ2-7, with D perhaps being TRBD1 or TRBD2 (5 bases each). This CDR3 comprises 14 residues. From germline, CDR1 is SSHAT and CDR2 FNYEAQ (reference sequence). With 5 bases removed from V and 6 bases from J, the gap between germline ends came to 17 bases. CDR3 loop: CASSPGTARGEQYF. The CDR3 DNA reads as TGTGCCAGCAGCCCCGGGACCGCCAGAGGCGAGCAGTACTTC.

The chain carries TRBV5-1 and TRBJ1-2, with TRBD1 matching 7 bases. Germline V gives CDR1 SGHRS, CDR2 YFSETQ. This CDR3 has 15 residues. With V trimmed by 4 bases and J by 2 bases, 8 bases remained unmatched. The CDR3 coding sequence is TGCGCCAGCAGCCCGGGGGACAGCAAGAACTATGGCTACACCTTC. Translation: CASSPGDSKNYGYTF.

V usage is TRBV7-3 and J usage is TRBJ2-7; TRBD1 is a possible D gene (6 bases). Trimming took off 8 bases at V and 5 bases at J, with 13 bases between the two ends. In germline, CDR1 is SGHTA, CDR2 FQGTGA. The CDR3 has 12 amino acids. The CDR3 DNA reads TGTGCCAGCGGGGGCAGGGACGACGAGCAGTACTTC. Its protein is CASGGRDDEQYF.

The chain combines TRBV13 with TRBJ2-5, with a possible D match to TRBD1 (6 bases). V lost 2 bases, J lost 7 bases, and 17 bases lay in between. Germline V CDR1 and CDR2: PRHDT, FYEKMQ (reference sequence). There are 15 residues in the CDR3. CDR3 DNA sequence: TGTGCCAGCAGCTTAAGCGGCAGGGGTTGGGGGACCCAGTACTTC. Translation: CASSLSGRGWGTQYF.

V and J are TRBV4-3 and TRBJ2-5; TRBD1 or TRBD2 may be the D gene (6 bases each). Germline V gene lookup returns CDR1 LGHNA and CDR2 YSLEER. V was clipped by 1 base and J by 3 bases, with 12 bases between them. The CDR3 contains 15 residues. The CDR3 spells CASSQVPGAEETQYF. The CDR3 DNA is TGCGCCAGCAGCCAAGTACCGGGGGCGGAAGAGACCCAGTACTTC.

The chain is built from TRBV7-2 and TRBJ2-1; TRBD2 aligns across 10 bases. The junction had 1 base not matched to a gene; V was cut back by 1 base and J by 4 bases. The CDR3 has 15 amino acids. CDR1 is SGHTA, CDR2 FQGNSA, per germline. The CDR3 nucleotides read TGTGCCAGCAGCTTAGAGACTAGCGGGTACAATGAGCAGTTCTTC. Its translation is CASSLETSGYNEQFF.

The J gene is TRBJ2-1, the V gene TRBV28; no clear D. V was pared by 3 bases and J by 5 bases, with 11 bases between. Germline CDR1 is MDHEN and CDR2 is SYDVKM. The CDR3 has 14 amino acids. This chain's CDR3 is CASSLKWSNNEQFF. The CDR3 DNA follows: TGTGCCAGCAGTTTGAAATGGAGCAACAATGAGCAGTTCTTC.